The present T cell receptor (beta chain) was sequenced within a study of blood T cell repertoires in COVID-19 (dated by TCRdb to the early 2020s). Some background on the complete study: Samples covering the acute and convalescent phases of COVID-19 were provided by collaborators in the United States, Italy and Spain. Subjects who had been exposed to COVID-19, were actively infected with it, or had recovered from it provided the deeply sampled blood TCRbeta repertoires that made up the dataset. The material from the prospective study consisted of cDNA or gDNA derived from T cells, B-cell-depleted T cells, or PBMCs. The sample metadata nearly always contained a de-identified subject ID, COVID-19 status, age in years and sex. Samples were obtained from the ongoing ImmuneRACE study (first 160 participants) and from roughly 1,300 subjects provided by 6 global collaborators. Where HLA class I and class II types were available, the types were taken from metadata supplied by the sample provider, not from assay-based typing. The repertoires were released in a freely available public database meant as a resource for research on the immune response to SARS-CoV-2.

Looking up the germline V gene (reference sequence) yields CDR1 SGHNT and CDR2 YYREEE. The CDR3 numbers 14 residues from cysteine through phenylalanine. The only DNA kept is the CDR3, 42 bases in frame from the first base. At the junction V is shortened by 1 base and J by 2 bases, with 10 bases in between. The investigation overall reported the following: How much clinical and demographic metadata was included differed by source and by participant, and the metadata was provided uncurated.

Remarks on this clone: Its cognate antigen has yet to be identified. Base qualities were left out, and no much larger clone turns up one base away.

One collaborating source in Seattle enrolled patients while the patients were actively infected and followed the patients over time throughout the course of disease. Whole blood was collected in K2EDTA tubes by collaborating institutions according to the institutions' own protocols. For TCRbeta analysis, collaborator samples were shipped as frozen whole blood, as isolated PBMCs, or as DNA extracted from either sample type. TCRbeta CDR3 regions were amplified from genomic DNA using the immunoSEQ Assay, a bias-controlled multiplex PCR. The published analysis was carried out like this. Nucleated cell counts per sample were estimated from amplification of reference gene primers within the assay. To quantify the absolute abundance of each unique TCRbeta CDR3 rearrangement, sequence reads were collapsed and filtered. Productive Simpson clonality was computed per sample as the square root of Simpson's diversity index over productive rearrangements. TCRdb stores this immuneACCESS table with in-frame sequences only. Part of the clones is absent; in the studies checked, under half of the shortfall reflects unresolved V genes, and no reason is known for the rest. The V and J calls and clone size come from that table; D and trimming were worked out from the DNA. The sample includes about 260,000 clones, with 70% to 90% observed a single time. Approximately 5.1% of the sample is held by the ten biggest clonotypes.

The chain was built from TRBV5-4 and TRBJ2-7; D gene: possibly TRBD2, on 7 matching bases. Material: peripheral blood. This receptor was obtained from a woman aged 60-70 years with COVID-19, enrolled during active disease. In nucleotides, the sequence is TGTGCCAGCAGCTTGCGGGGGGCTCCCTACGAGCAGTACTTC. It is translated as CASSLRGAPYEQYF. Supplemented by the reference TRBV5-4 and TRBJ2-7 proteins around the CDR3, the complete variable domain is ETGVTQSPTHLIKTRGQQVTLRCSSQSGHNTVSWYQQALGQGPQFIFQYYREEENGRGNFPPRFSGLQFPNYSSELNVNALELDDSALYLCASSLRGAPYEQYFGPGTRLTVT.